The 14 T cell receptor beta chains below all came from one sample that was sequenced in a study of blood T cell repertoires in COVID-19. Some clones are missing from TCRdb's copy, which holds only in-frame ones; the method was immunoSEQ multiplex PCR. The table has over 300,000 clones, about 82% seen once. The sequenced sample was peripheral blood. These TCRs come from a human donor in a cohort sampled during active COVID-19.

The chain is built from TRBV5-4 and TRBJ2-7, with 11 bases lining up with TRBD2. Trimming removed 4 bases from V and 3 bases from J; junction bases left unmatched: 6. This CDR3 region has 15 residues. CDR1 is SGHNT, CDR2 YYREEE, per germline (reference sequence). CDR3 residues: CASSLTSGELYEQYF. The CDR3 DNA sequence: TGTGCCAGCAGCCTGACTAGCGGGGAACTCTACGAGCAGTACTTC.

The V gene is TRBV28, the J gene TRBJ1-1; 9 nucleotides line up with TRBD1. CDR1 is MDHEN, CDR2 SYDVKM, per germline. Germline trimming cut 8 bases from V and 5 bases from J; bases unmatched to any gene: 6. The CDR3 length is 13 residues. The DNA of the CDR3 is TGTGCCAGCTACGGGACAGGGATAACTGAAGCTTTCTTT. As protein: CASYGTGITEAFF.

V gene TRBV24-1 combines with J gene TRBJ2-5; D perhaps matches TRBD1 (6 bases). Trimming shortened V by 4 bases and J by 3 bases, and 8 bases separated the two germline ends. The CDR3 has 13 residues. Germline CDR1 and CDR2: KGHDR and SFDVKD. As DNA, the CDR3 is TGTGCCACCAGTGACTACAGGGAAGAGACCCAGTACTTC. The encoded protein is CATSDYREETQYF.

This chain connects TRBV30 to TRBJ1-5, with TRBD1 as a possible D gene (5 bases). This CDR3 has 16 amino acids. Germline CDR1 and CDR2: GTSNPN and SVGIG (reference sequence). Deletions cut 0 bases from V and 1 base from J, with 13 bases between. CDR3 nucleotide sequence: TGTGCCTGGAGTGTATTGGGGGGGACCAGCAATCAGCCCCAGCATTTT. It translates to CAWSVLGGTSNQPQHF.

The chain's CDR3 is CASSEGPSEADTQYF. In DNA form, the CDR3 reads TGCGCCAGCAGCGAAGGGCCTAGCGAAGCAGATACGCAGTATTTT. The chain uses TRBV10-2 and TRBJ2-3, with a tentative D call TRBD2 (6 bases). V lost 6 bases, J lost 4 bases, and 17 bases lay in between. The CDR3 extends over 15 amino acids. Germline-derived CDR1 and CDR2 are WSHSY and SAAADI.

The rearrangement joins TRBV19 to TRBJ1-4; D is undetermined. This CDR3 spans 14 amino acids. Deletions cut 7 bases from V and 2 bases from J, with 11 bases between. The germline gives CDR1 LNHDA, CDR2 SQIVND (reference sequence). The CDR3 reads CASTPTSTNEKLFF. The CDR3 DNA reads as TGTGCCAGTACCCCTACTTCGACTAATGAAAAACTGTTTTTT.

The chain combines TRBV5-1 with TRBJ1-6; 9 bases line up with TRBD1. Germline V gene data show CDR1 as SGHRS and CDR2 as YFSETQ. V was pared by 5 bases and J by 5 bases, with 2 bases of the junction left unmatched. The CDR3 totals 14 residues. The chain's CDR3 is CASRRDRDNSPLHF. In DNA form, the CDR3 reads TGCGCCAGCAGACGGGACAGGGATAATTCACCCCTCCACTTT.

The rearrangement links TRBV15 to TRBJ2-6; D call uncertain. From germline, CDR1 is LNHNV and CDR2 YYDKDF (reference sequence). Trimming took 1 base from V and 0 from J, leaving 7 bases between them. The CDR3 is 16 amino acids. CDR3 in DNA: TGTGCCACCAGCAGAGCCGGTTTCTCTGGGGCCAACGTCCTGACTTTC. It specifies CATSRAGFSGANVLTF.

The chain couples TRBV7-7 to TRBJ1-1; possible D gene TRBD1, 6 bases. V was pared by 5 bases and J by 0 bases, with 7 bases between. CDR3 length: 13 residues. Germline CDR1 is SSHAT and CDR2 is FNYEAQ (reference sequence). CDR3 DNA: TGTGCCAGCAGCAAGGGGGTGAACACTGAAGCTTTCTTT. Translated: CASSKGVNTEAFF.

The chain uses TRBV10-1 and TRBJ2-2; 8 bases fit TRBD1. With V trimmed by 4 bases and J by 4 bases, 8 bases remained unmatched. There are 16 residues in the CDR3. The germline gives CDR1 WNHNN, CDR2 SYGVQD (reference sequence). The CDR3 reads CASSGTGQVTTGELFF. The CDR3 DNA reads TGCGCCAGCAGTGGTACGGGACAGGTGACCACCGGGGAGCTGTTTTTT.

The chain has TRBV24-1 and TRBJ2-1; 7 bases agree with TRBD1. The CDR3 loop spans 16 amino acids. The V and J ends lost 2 bases and 2 bases, in that order; junction bases with no gene match: 5. Germline V lookup: CDR1 KGHDR, CDR2 SFDVKD. The CDR3 loop reads CATSDYGTETYNEQFF. The DNA for the CDR3 is TGTGCCACCAGTGATTATGGGACAGAGACCTACAATGAGCAGTTCTTC.

The gene calls are TRBV7-3 and TRBJ1-1; the D is unclear. Germline V lookup: CDR1 SGHTA, CDR2 FQGTGA. The CDR3 has 14 amino acids. Between the trimmed V and J ends, which lost 2 bases and 7 bases, there was a span of 14 bases. CDR3 bases: TGTGCCAGCAGCTTACGACCCCGAGCGGGTGAAGCTTTCTTT. Its protein is CASSLRPRAGEAFF.

J is TRBJ2-7 and V is TRBV5-1, with a possible D match to TRBD2 (6 bases). Trimming cost V 2 bases and J 5 bases, with 11 bases left between them. CDR3 length: 13 amino acids. Germline CDR1 SGHRS, CDR2 YFSETQ. The chain's CDR3 is CASSFGGPDEQYF. CDR3 DNA sequence: TGCGCCAGCAGCTTTGGAGGGCCGGACGAGCAGTACTTC.

This clone appeared once. The chain uses TRBV9 and TRBJ1-1, with 10 bases lining up with TRBD1. J gave up 3 bases and V 0 bases, and 5 bases lay outside the gene matches. From germline, CDR1 is SGDLS and CDR2 YYNGEE. This CDR3 comprises 16 residues. The CDR3 spells CASSVAIGTGDTEAFF. CDR3 coding DNA: TGTGCCAGCAGCGTAGCAATAGGGACAGGGGACACTGAAGCTTTCTTT.